This TCR beta chain originates from a study of blood T cell repertoires in COVID-19. Study-wide background: PBMCs, B-cell-depleted T cells, or T cells provided the cDNA or gDNA that made up the material.

Germline assignment: CDR1 KGHSH and CDR2 LQKENI. CDR3 length equals 16 residues. The trim removed 2 bases at V and 9 bases at J, leaving 10 bases unmatched. Methods used by the authors: Estimation of nucleated cell counts relied on the amplification of reference gene primers. Sequencing used immunoSEQ multiplex PCR; TCRdb keeps in-frame clones, though not all of them. From that table come the V and J calls and clone size; the DNA was used to work out D and trimming. The data show over 85,000 clones, nearly 80% seen once. The chain has TRBV18 and TRBJ2-1; TRBD2 matches at 10 bases. What was sequenced was peripheral blood. This clonotype was sampled from a woman aged 80 or over with active or convalescent COVID-19. The CDR3 DNA reads as TGTGCCAGCTCACCATCGAGAGCGGGAGGGCCGGGTGAGCAGTTCTTC. This encodes CASSPSRAGGPGEQFF.